These T cell receptor beta chains were read from a single sample in a study of vaccination and CD4 T cells after COVID-19. Each CDR3 protein is one row after TCRdb ran MiXCR on the PCR reads. Here the sample spans 15,000 to 20,000 distinct CDR3 sequences, 60% to 80% being singletons. Their cognate antigens are unknown. The source material was CD4+ T cells from blood, cultured in vitro. The receptor source for this set is a human donor who had recovered from COVID-19. CDR3s include the opening cysteine and the closing phenylalanine or tryptophan. D genes are given only for firm matches. Clone size is shown for a subset of rows, as once, few, many or a class of expanded clone.

J: TRBJ2-2; V: TRBV12-5; D: NA; size: NA; CDR3: CASGKTTETGELFF; DNA: TGTGCTAGTGGTAAAACCACGGAGACCGGGGAGCTGTTTTTT
J: TRBJ2-5; V: TRBV5-1; D: TRBD2; size: NA; CDR3: CASSSGTSGIQETQYF; DNA: TGCGCCAGCAGCTCCGGGACTAGCGGGATACAAGAGACCCAGTACTTC
J: TRBJ1-6; V: TRBV19; D: NA; size: NA; CDR3: CASSKASGDWSPLHF; DNA: TGTGCCAGTAGTAAGGCCTCCGGTGATTGGTCACCCCTCCACTTT
J: TRBJ2-4; V: TRBV6-1; D: TRBD1; size: once; CDR3: CASSDGTGVNIQYF; DNA: TGTGCCAGCAGTGATGGGACAGGGGTTAACATTCAGTACTTC
J: TRBJ2-3; V: TRBV7-2; D: TRBD2; size: few; CDR3: CASSSWTSGRDTQYF; DNA: TGTGCCAGCAGCTCCTGGACTAGCGGGAGAGATACGCAGTATTTT
J: TRBJ2-5; V: TRBV7-2; D: NA; size: NA; CDR3: CASSDRDFQETQYF; DNA: TGTGCCAGCAGCGACCGGGACTTCCAAGAGACCCAGTACTTC
J: TRBJ1-2; V: TRBV19; D: NA; size: NA; CDR3: CASSTPTRSYTF; DNA: TGTGCCAGTAGTACCCCAACTCGCTCCTACACCTTC
J: TRBJ2-1; V: TRBV11-3; D: TRBD2; size: NA; CDR3: CASSPLGGGYNEQFF; DNA: TGTGCCAGCAGCCCCCTTGGGGGGGGATACAATGAGCAGTTCTTC
J: TRBJ2-7; V: TRBV30; D: NA; size: NA; CDR3: CAWSPLVRYEQYF; DNA: TGTGCCTGGAGTCCCTTAGTGCGGTACGAGCAGTACTTC
J: TRBJ2-5; V: TRBV15; D: NA; size: NA; CDR3: CATSRDRGQETQYF; DNA: TGTGCCACCAGCAGAGACAGGGGCCAAGAGACCCAGTACTTC
J: TRBJ2-7; V: TRBV6-1; D: NA; size: NA; CDR3: CASSPDPFALGYLREQYF; DNA: TGTGCCAGCAGTCCAGACCCCTTTGCGCTCGGCTACCTACGAGAGCAGTACTTC
J: TRBJ2-2; V: TRBV27; D: TRBD2; size: NA; CDR3: CASSFRLAANTGELFF; DNA: TGTGCCAGCAGTTTCCGACTAGCGGCCAACACCGGGGAGCTGTTTTTT
J: TRBJ1-6; V: TRBV6-2/TRBV6-3; D: TRBD1; size: few; CDR3: CASSSGTGLLFNSPLHF; DNA: TGTGCCAGCAGTTCCGGGACAGGACTCCTTTTTAATTCACCCCTCCACTTT
J: TRBJ1-5; V: TRBV12-3/TRBV12-4; D: NA; size: NA; CDR3: CASSLVGTLRNQPQHF; DNA: TGTGCCAGCAGTTTAGTGGGGACTCTTCGGAATCAGCCCCAGCATTTT
J: TRBJ1-6; V: TRBV20-1; D: NA; size: NA; CDR3: CSARVPLGWGSNNSPLHF; DNA: TGCAGTGCTAGAGTCCCACTAGGGTGGGGTTCTAATAATTCACCCCTCCACTTT
J: TRBJ1-2; V: TRBV28; D: TRBD1; size: NA; CDR3: CASSLIGTGGGTVPNGYTF; DNA: TGTGCCAGCAGTTTAATCGGGACAGGGGGAGGGACTGTACCGAATGGCTACACCTTC
J: TRBJ1-2; V: TRBV12-3/TRBV12-4; D: TRBD1; size: NA; CDR3: CASSLDRGTGYGYTF; DNA: TGTGCCAGCAGTTTAGACAGGGGGACGGGCTATGGCTACACCTTC
J: TRBJ1-4; V: TRBV2; D: NA; size: few; CDR3: CASTRLWGEKLFF; DNA: TGTGCCAGCACACGTCTATGGGGCGAAAAACTGTTTTTT
J: TRBJ1-2; V: TRBV5-4; D: TRBD1; size: NA; CDR3: CASSLSGGDNGYTF; DNA: TGTGCCAGCAGCTTATCAGGGGGCGATAATGGCTACACCTTC
J: TRBJ2-1; V: TRBV6-1; D: TRBD1; size: few; CDR3: CASSGQGRGYNEQFF; DNA: TGTGCCAGCAGTGGACAGGGTAGAGGGTACAATGAGCAGTTCTTC
J: TRBJ2-1; V: TRBV6-2/TRBV6-3; D: NA; size: NA; CDR3: CASSLRLDEQFF; DNA: TGTGCCAGCAGTCTTCGGCTCGATGAGCAGTTCTTC
J: TRBJ1-5; V: TRBV5-1; D: NA; size: NA; CDR3: CASRGEGNQPQHF; DNA: TGCGCCAGCAGAGGGGAGGGCAATCAGCCCCAGCATTTT
J: TRBJ1-4; V: TRBV20-1; D: TRBD1; size: few; CDR3: CSAQRWDRVGATNEKLFF; DNA: TGCAGTGCCCAGAGGTGGGACAGGGTTGGGGCAACTAATGAAAAACTGTTTTTT
J: TRBJ2-6; V: TRBV5-1; D: NA; size: NA; CDR3: CASSLGEGTGANVLTF; DNA: TGCGCCAGCAGCTTGGGGGAAGGGACAGGGGCCAACGTCCTGACTTTC
J: TRBJ2-1; V: TRBV7-3; D: NA; size: few; CDR3: CASSLSRPTGNNEQFF; DNA: TGTGCCAGCAGCTTAAGTCGGCCAACAGGAAACAATGAGCAGTTCTTC
J: TRBJ2-7; V: TRBV6-1; D: TRBD2; size: few; CDR3: CASGQGAGVLYEQYF; DNA: TGTGCCAGCGGCCAGGGAGCGGGGGTTCTCTACGAGCAGTACTTC
J: TRBJ2-3; V: TRBV5-1; D: NA; size: few; CDR3: CASRQLSKGDTQYF; DNA: TGCGCCAGCAGGCAGCTTTCCAAAGGGGATACGCAGTATTTT
J: TRBJ1-2; V: TRBV20-1; D: NA; size: NA; CDR3: CSAKTGRANYGYTF; DNA: TGCAGTGCCAAGACAGGTAGAGCTAACTATGGCTACACCTTC
J: TRBJ2-1; V: TRBV7-8; D: TRBD2; size: NA; CDR3: CASSMGTSAAYNEQFF; DNA: TGTGCCAGCAGCATGGGGACTAGCGCGGCCTACAATGAGCAGTTCTTC
J: TRBJ2-7; V: TRBV7-9; D: NA; size: few; CDR3: CASSLIGSEQYF; DNA: TGTGCCAGCAGCTTAATCGGGAGTGAGCAGTACTTC
J: TRBJ2-6; V: TRBV7-9; D: TRBD1; size: NA; CDR3: CASGGGTGGSGANVLTF; DNA: TGTGCCAGCGGGGGAGGGACAGGGGGCTCTGGGGCCAACGTCCTGACTTTC
J: TRBJ2-3; V: TRBV24-1; D: TRBD1; size: NA; CDR3: CATSADRGVTDTQYF; DNA: TGTGCCACCAGTGCGGACAGGGGAGTCACAGATACGCAGTATTTT